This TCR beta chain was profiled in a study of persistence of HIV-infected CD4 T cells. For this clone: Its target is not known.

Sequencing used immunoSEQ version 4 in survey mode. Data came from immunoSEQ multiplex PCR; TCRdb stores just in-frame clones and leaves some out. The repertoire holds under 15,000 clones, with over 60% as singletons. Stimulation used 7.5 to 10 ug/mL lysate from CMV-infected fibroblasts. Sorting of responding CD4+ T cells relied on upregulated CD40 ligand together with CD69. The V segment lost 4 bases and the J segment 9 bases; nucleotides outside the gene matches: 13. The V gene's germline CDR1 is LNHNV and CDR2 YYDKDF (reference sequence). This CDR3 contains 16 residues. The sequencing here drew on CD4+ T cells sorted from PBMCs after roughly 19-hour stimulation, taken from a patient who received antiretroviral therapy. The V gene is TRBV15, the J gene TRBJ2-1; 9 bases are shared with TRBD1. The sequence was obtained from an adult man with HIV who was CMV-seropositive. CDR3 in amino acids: CATSKERTGAQIEQFF. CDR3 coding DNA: TGTGCCACCAGCAAAGAAAGGACAGGGGCCCAGATTGAGCAGTTCTTC.